This is a list of T cell receptor beta chains from one sample in a study of blood T cells in healthy people across ages. TCRdb reanalysed the 5' RACE reads using MiXCR and keeps one entry per CDR3 protein. This table holds fewer than 950,000 distinct CDR3 sequences, about 36% found once. The sequencing input was blood. These receptors all stem from a man aged 18-30 years in good health. Each CDR3 is given with its conserved first and last residue. A D gene is named only where the DNA matches it firmly. Size is omitted from some rows. Given values are once, few, many or a class for expanded clones.

V: TRBV5-1; size: many; D: NA; J: TRBJ2-1; CDR3: CASSLSGLYNEQFF; DNA: TGCGCCAGCAGCTTGTCGGGGCTCTACAATGAGCAGTTCTTC
V: TRBV9; size: NA; D: TRBD1; J: TRBJ1-2; CDR3: CASSVGTGGTSYGYTF; DNA: TGTGCCAGCAGCGTAGGGACAGGGGGTACTAGCTATGGCTACACCTTC
V: TRBV10-3; size: many; D: NA; J: TRBJ2-3; CDR3: CAISEYRARTDTQYF; DNA: TGTGCCATCAGTGAGTACAGGGCCCGCACAGATACGCAGTATTTT
V: TRBV12-3/TRBV12-4; size: NA; D: TRBD2; J: TRBJ2-5; CDR3: CASSPQATSGYNEQYF; DNA: TGTGCCAGCAGTCCCCAAGCAACTAGCGGTTACAATGAGCAGTACTTC
V: TRBV4-3; size: NA; D: NA; J: TRBJ2-7; CDR3: CASSPTDDIRYNEQYF; DNA: TGCGCTAGCAGCCCGACAGATGACATCCGCTACAATGAGCAGTACTTC
V: TRBV12-3/TRBV12-4; size: few; D: NA; J: TRBJ1-5; CDR3: CASQENGGQPQHF; DNA: TGTGCCAGCCAGGAGAACGGGGGCCAGCCCCAGCATTTT
V: TRBV12-3/TRBV12-4; size: few; D: NA; J: TRBJ1-1; CDR3: CASSLSGAVEAFF; DNA: TGTGCCAGCAGTTTATCGGGGGCGGTTGAAGCTTTCTTT
V: TRBV5-6; size: NA; D: TRBD1; J: TRBJ2-5; CDR3: CASRYRTGEQTQYF; DNA: TGTGCCAGCAGGTACCGGACAGGGGAACAGACCCAGTACTTC
V: TRBV12-3/TRBV12-4; size: few; D: NA; J: TRBJ1-1; CDR3: CASSIRPNTEAFF; DNA: TGTGCCAGCAGCATCCGACCAAACACTGAAGCTTTCTTT
V: TRBV28; size: NA; D: NA; J: TRBJ1-1; CDR3: CASSIPGGYTEAFF; DNA: TGTGCCAGCAGTATACCGGGAGGTTACACTGAAGCTTTCTTT